This T cell receptor (beta chain) was documented in a study of blood T cells in healthy people across ages. Overall study results and limits: It was held that the diversity estimates obtained from one million T cells were underestimates.

Germline V gives CDR1 MNHNS, CDR2 SASEGT. This CDR3 has 15 residues. V shed 1 base and J shed 4 bases, with 13 bases lying between them. It was with a sample-barcoded 5' primer and a J-beta primer mix that a second PCR of about 7 to 12 cycles was run. TCRdb independently ran MiXCR on the 5' RACE reads; one entry per CDR3 protein. The repertoire holds under 850,000 distinct CDR3 sequences, under 40% seen once, with approximately 13% in the top ten. This clonotype turned up a few times. Its target is not known. This chain joins TRBV6-1 and TRBJ2-5; D gene unclear. This clonotype was sampled from a man aged 18 to 30 in good health. Sequenced material: blood. CDR3 region: CASSEVGLIGETQYF. The CDR3 nucleotides read TGTGCCAGCAGTGAAGTGGGATTGATCGGAGAGACCCAGTACTTC.